This TCR beta chain is drawn from a study of T-cell memory formation after mild COVID-19. General study points: Later expanders leaned toward CD4+, whereas clones contracting from day 15 to 85 were balanced CD4/CD8.

Germline CDR1 is MGHRA and CDR2 is YSYEKL. CDR3 length: 14 amino acids. Trimming removed 3 bases at V and 4 bases at J, with 13 bases between. MiXCR was run by TCRdb on the 5' RACE reads, yielding one entry per CDR3 protein. Of about 540,000 distinct CDR3 sequences listed, about 20% were seen once; the top ten hold about 12%. This clonotype has a single count. What it binds is not known. Material: PBMCs or a T cell subset sorted from them (not recorded which). This clonotype originated in an adult woman who had mild COVID-19 (a few samples of this study predate the infection). Cell type and time point are not known. This chain connects TRBV4-1 to TRBJ2-7, with D maybe TRBD2 (6 bases). CDR3 sequence reads: CASSQVGGRYEQYF. CDR3 nucleotide sequence: TGCGCCAGCAGCCAGGTGGGAGGAAGGTACGAGCAGTACTTC.